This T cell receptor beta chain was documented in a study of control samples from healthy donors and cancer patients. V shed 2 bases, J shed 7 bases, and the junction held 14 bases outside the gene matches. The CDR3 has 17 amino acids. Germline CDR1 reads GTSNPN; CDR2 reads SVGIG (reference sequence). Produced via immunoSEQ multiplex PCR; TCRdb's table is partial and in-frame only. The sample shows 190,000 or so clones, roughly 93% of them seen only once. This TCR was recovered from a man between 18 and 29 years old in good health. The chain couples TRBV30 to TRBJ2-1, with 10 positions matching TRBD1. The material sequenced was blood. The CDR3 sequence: CAWSYTPGQGVGNEQFF. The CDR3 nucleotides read TGTGCCTGGAGTTATACCCCTGGACAGGGGGTGGGTAATGAGCAGTTCTTC. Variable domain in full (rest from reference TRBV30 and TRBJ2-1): SQTIHQWPATLVQPVGSPLSLECTVEGTSNPNLYWYRQAAGRGLQLLFYSVGIGQISSEVPQNLSASRPQDRQFILSSKKLLLSDSGFYLCAWSYTPGQGVGNEQFFGPGTRLTVL.